This passage covers 25 T cell receptor beta chains from one sample sequenced in a study of CD8 T cells in Susac syndrome. The RNA, roughly 0.5 to 1 ug, was put through reverse transcription using random hexamers. Using its own MiXCR run on the immunoSEQ multiplex PCR reads, TCRdb lists one record per CDR3 protein. The sample yields under 250,000 distinct CDR3 sequences, about 95% seen once. The sequenced sample was CD4+ T cells from PBMCs. These receptors were taken from a human donor with Susac syndrome.

This sequence joins TRBV6-2 or TRBV6-3 and TRBJ2-7, with D perhaps matching TRBD2 (5 bases). The CDR3 totals 12 residues. V was trimmed by 5 bases and J by 3 bases, leaving 8 bases between them. Germline CDR1 is MNHEY and CDR2 is SVGEGT. The CDR3 region has the DNA TGTGCCAGCAGTAGTGGGAGCTACGAGCAGTACTTC. As protein: CASSSGSYEQYF.

The chain recombines TRBV7-2 with TRBJ1-6, with 10 bases lining up with TRBD1. The junction had 5 bases not matched to a gene; V was cut back by 6 bases and J by 12 bases. CDR1 and CDR2 (germline): SGHTA, FQGNSA. The length of the CDR3 is 13 residues. CDR3 sequence (DNA): TGTGCCAGCAGATCAGGACAGGGGGGACCCCTCCACTTT. Amino acids: CASRSGQGGPLHF.

The V gene is TRBV10-2, the J gene TRBJ1-4, with a weak D call TRBD1 (6 bases). V lost 2 bases and J lost 4, with 11 bases in between. Germline V lookup: CDR1 WSHSY, CDR2 SAAADI. CDR3 length: 15 amino acids. CDR3 coding DNA: TGCGCCAGCAGTGAGAGGGGGGCCGGTAATGAAAAACTGTTTTTT. This gives the protein CASSERGAGNEKLFF.

The chain has TRBV5-4 and TRBJ2-3, with a possible D match to TRBD2 (6 bases). V lost 0 bases to trimming and J lost 3 bases, with 14 bases between them. The length of the CDR3 is 16 residues. Germline CDR1 is SGHNT and CDR2 is YYREEE (reference sequence). CDR3 DNA: TGTGCCAGCAGCTTGGCTCCGGCGGGGCGGACAGATACGCAGTATTTT. Protein product: CASSLAPAGRTDTQYF.

This clonotype has just one count. The CDR3 region has the DNA TGTGCCAGCAGTGCGTCTAGCAATCAGCCCCAGCATTTT. Amino acids: CASSASSNQPQHF. This chain joins TRBV25-1 and TRBJ1-5; D remains unclear. Per germline, CDR1 MGHDK and CDR2 SYGVNS. This CDR3 has 13 amino acids. The ends were cut back, 4 bases at V and 0 bases at J, with 4 bases in the middle.

V usage is TRBV10-3 and J usage is TRBJ2-7; D perhaps matches TRBD1 (5 bases). This CDR3 is built from 14 residues. Trimming left V 0 bases short and J 9 bases short, with 15 bases between. The germline gives CDR1 ENHRY, CDR2 SYGVKD. CDR3 coding DNA: TGTGCCATCAGTGAGTCGGGCAGCTCTCAGGGGCAGTACTTC. Its translation: CAISESGSSQGQYF.

The chain is built from TRBV23-1 and TRBJ1-6, with TRBD1 matching over 9 bases. TRBV23-1 is designated an ORF whose function remains uncertain. The V and J ends lost 4 bases and 9 bases, in that order; junction bases with no gene match: 7. This CDR3 comprises 15 residues. This CDR3 is CASSLGQGMGSPLHF. CDR3 coding DNA: TGCGCCAGCAGTCTGGGACAGGGAATGGGTTCACCCCTCCACTTT.

V is TRBV6-5 and J is TRBJ1-2; no firm D call. Germline CDR1 and CDR2: MNHEY and SVGAGI. V was pared by 0 bases and J by 0 bases, with 11 bases between. This CDR3 region has 16 residues. This CDR3 is CASSYSATYSNYGYTF. The CDR3 bases are TGTGCCAGCAGTTACTCGGCCACCTACTCTAACTATGGCTACACCTTC.

V and J are TRBV28 and TRBJ2-3, with D maybe TRBD2 (6 bases). V was clipped by 8 bases and J by 5 bases, with 14 bases between them. This CDR3 spans 13 amino acids. Per germline, CDR1 MDHEN and CDR2 SYDVKM. CDR3 loop: CASGYPGGDTQYF. CDR3 in DNA: TGTGCCAGCGGCTACCCCGGGGGAGATACGCAGTATTTT.

CDR3 amino acids: CASSAPGLGYGYTF. CDR3 in DNA: TGTGCCAGCAGTGCACCAGGGTTAGGATATGGCTACACCTTC. This sequence joins TRBV25-1 and TRBJ1-2; maybe TRBD1 (5 bases). Trimming shortened V by 4 bases and J by 5 bases, and 14 bases separated the two germline ends. The CDR3 length is 14 residues. The germline CDR1 and CDR2 sequences are MGHDK and SYGVNS.

V is TRBV27 and J is TRBJ2-6, with D possibly matching TRBD2 (5 bases). Deletions cut 3 bases from V and 0 bases from J, with 9 bases between. The CDR3 runs to 16 residues. The V gene's germline CDR1 is MNHEY and CDR2 SMNVEV (reference sequence). This chain's CDR3 is CASSFQRVSGANVLTF. The CDR3, as DNA: TGTGCCAGCAGTTTTCAGAGGGTCTCTGGGGCCAACGTCCTGACTTTC.

The chain couples TRBV6-5 to TRBJ2-5, with 7 bases aligning to TRBD2. CDR1 is MNHEY, CDR2 SVGAGI, per germline. The J segment lost 7 bases and the V segment lost 6 bases, leaving 14 bases of the junction unmatched. The CDR3 has 15 amino acids. CDR3 DNA sequence: TGTGCCAGCAGGCCGACTAGCCCCGCAAGGGGGACCCAGTACTTC. This codes for CASRPTSPARGTQYF.

The chain uses TRBV4-2 and TRBJ1-5, with 7 bases fitting TRBD1. CDR3 size: 17 residues. Germline CDR1 reads LGHNA; CDR2 reads YNFKEQ. With 2 bases clipped from V and 1 base from J, the junction kept 8 bases outside the gene matches. The CDR3 bases are TGTGCCAGCAGCCAAACCTTCGACAGGGAGAGCAATCAGCCCCAGCATTTT. It yields the protein CASSQTFDRESNQPQHF.

The gene calls are TRBV14 and TRBJ1-4; D remains ambiguous. CDR3 length equals 13 residues. The V end was cut by 4 bases, the J end by 17 bases, with 20 bases between. Looked up from germline, CDR1 is SGHDN and CDR2 is FVKESK. CDR3 DNA sequence: TGTGCCAGCAGCCCCTTCGCCGCCGGGCCCGTCTTTTTT. This sequence encodes CASSPFAAGPVFF. Full variable domain (missing parts from reference TRBV14 and TRBJ1-4): EAGVTQFPSHSVIEKGQTVTLRCDPISGHDNLYWYRRVMGKEIKFLLHFVKESKQDESGMPNNRFLAERTGGTYSTLKVQPAELEDSGVYFCASSPFAAGPVFFGSGTQLSVL.

This clonotype was detected only once. The CDR3 is CASNFGQLSYEQYF. DNA for the CDR3: TGTGCCAGCAACTTTGGACAGCTCTCCTACGAGCAGTACTTC. V usage is TRBV7-2 and J usage is TRBJ2-7; tentative D call: TRBD1 (6 bases). Trimming cost V 7 bases and J 0 bases, with 13 bases left between them. Germline V gives CDR1 SGHTA, CDR2 FQGNSA. The CDR3 sequence is 14 residues long.

The V and J genes are TRBV20-1 and TRBJ1-2; D possibly corresponds to TRBD1 (6 bases). CDR1 and CDR2 from the germline V gene are DFQATT and SNEGSKA (reference sequence). The CDR3 loop spans 15 amino acids. V shed 3 bases and J shed 6 bases, with 20 bases lying between them. The CDR3 region has the DNA TGCAGTGCTAGGGCCAGGGGTTTTGTTAAGAATGGCTACACCTTC. Protein sequence: CSARARGFVKNGYTF.

This rearrangement joins TRBV6-1 to TRBJ2-5, with a tentative D call TRBD2 (6 bases). The CDR3 runs to 13 residues. The V gene lost 5 bases and the J gene lost 3 bases, with 10 bases spanning the gap. Germline V gene data show CDR1 as MNHNS and CDR2 as SASEGT. The CDR3 protein is CASSQRLEETQYF. CDR3 in DNA: TGTGCCAGCAGTCAACGACTAGAAGAGACCCAGTACTTC.

This clonotype was found once. The chain carries TRBV7-6 and TRBJ2-7, with TRBD2 matching 7 bases. V was clipped by 1 base and J by 6 bases; unmatched bases: 15. CDR1 and CDR2 from the germline V gene are SGHVS and FNYEAQ. The CDR3 runs 17 residues. CDR3: CASSLGTGWEGGFEQYF. The CDR3 coding sequence is TGTGCCAGCAGCTTAGGCACCGGCTGGGAGGGTGGGTTCGAGCAGTACTTC.

CDR3 bases: TGTGCCAGCAGCGTATCTGGGGGGGATCAAGAGACCCAGTACTTC. Its translation is CASSVSGGDQETQYF. The V gene is TRBV9, the J gene TRBJ2-5; TRBD2 aligns across 7 bases. The CDR3 length is 15 residues. Trimming took 1 base from V and 2 from J; bases not matched to a gene: 5. Germline-derived CDR1 and CDR2 are SGDLS and YYNGEE.

The V and J genes are TRBV29-1 and TRBJ1-1; no clear D. V lost 4 bases and J 1 base, leaving 10 bases between the germline ends. This CDR3 contains 13 residues. Germline-derived CDR1 and CDR2 are SQVTM and ANQGSEA. The DNA for the CDR3 is TGCAGCGTTGCAAGTAGGGCGAACACTGAAGCTTTCTTT. Its translation is CSVASRANTEAFF.

The chain recombines TRBV20-1 with TRBJ2-5, with 10 bases aligning to TRBD1. V lost 6 bases, J lost 5 bases, and 9 bases stayed unmatched. In germline, CDR1 is DFQATT, CDR2 SNEGSKA (reference sequence). The CDR3 runs to 14 residues. The CDR3: CSASGTGVWETQYF. DNA of the CDR3: TGCAGTGCCTCCGGGACAGGGGTCTGGGAGACCCAGTACTTC.

The rearrangement uses TRBV4-3 and TRBJ1-6; D not certain. V was cut by 0 bases and J by 5 bases, with 14 bases left in between. CDR3 length equals 17 residues. The V gene's germline CDR1 is LGHNA and CDR2 YSLEER. The CDR3 nucleotides read TGCGCCAGCAGCCAAGATCCAGCCAGCCTAGATAATTCACCCCTCCACTTT. Translating gives CASSQDPASLDNSPLHF.

The genes are TRBV3-1 and TRBJ1-1; maybe TRBD1 (5 bases). Germline CDR1 and CDR2: LGHDT and YNNKEL (reference sequence). The CDR3 extends over 15 amino acids. Trimming took off 4 bases at V and 1 base at J, with 13 bases between the two ends. In DNA form, the CDR3 reads TGTGCCAGCAGCCGGCTCGCGCAGGGGAACACTGAAGCTTTCTTT. Amino acids: CASSRLAQGNTEAFF. The full variable domain, its missing parts supplied by reference TRBV3-1 and TRBJ1-1, is DTAVSQTPKYLVTQMGNDKSIKCEQNLGHDTMYWYKQDSKKFLKIMFSYNNKELIINETVPNRFSPKSPDKAHLNLHINSLELGDSAVYFCASSRLAQGNTEAFFGQGTRLTVV.

The chain links TRBV15 to TRBJ1-1; D remains ambiguous. The CDR3 has 16 residues. V lost 7 bases and J 1 base, leaving 19 bases between the germline ends. Germline lookup yields CDR1 LNHNV and CDR2 YYDKDF (reference sequence). CDR3 region: CATTPRRAGGNTEAFF. CDR3 coding DNA: TGTGCCACCACCCCCAGACGGGCAGGTGGGAACACTGAAGCTTTCTTT. Filled out from reference TRBV15 and TRBJ1-1, the complete variable domain reads DAMVIQNPRYQVTQFGKPVTLSCSQTLNHNVMYWYQQKSSQAPKLLFHYYDKDFNNEADTPDNFQSRRPNTSFCFLDIRSPGLGDTAMYLCATTPRRAGGNTEAFFGQGTRLTVV.

This chain connects TRBV18 to TRBJ2-5; D uncertain. Between the trimmed V and J ends, which lost 3 bases and 0 bases, there was a span of 5 bases. This CDR3 contains 13 residues. Germline CDR1 is KGHSH and CDR2 is LQKENI. CDR3 protein: CASSPLDQETQYF. The DNA of the CDR3 is TGTGCCAGCTCACCTCTCGACCAAGAGACCCAGTACTTC.